What follows is one T cell receptor beta chain and its context. V dropped 2 bases and J dropped 7 bases, with 13 bases sitting between them. The CDR3 consists of 15 residues. The germline gives CDR1 SGHRS, CDR2 YFSETQ. The data belong to a study of blood T cell repertoires in COVID-19. Study at large: Specimens from acute and convalescent COVID-19 originated in the United States, Italy and Spain. In each case, the material was cDNA or gDNA derived from T cells, B-cell-depleted T cells, or PBMCs.

How the authors handled the data: Reference gene primer amplification gave nucleated cell count estimates. The data were produced by immunoSEQ multiplex PCR, yet TCRdb's version contains in-frame clones alone and is incomplete. V and J calls and clone size are those listed in that table; D and trimming were worked out from the DNA. The repertoire holds under 250,000 clones, more than 75% seen once, with approximately 6.2% in the top ten. The Seattle site enrolled patients during active infection and followed them longitudinally. The receptor comes from a woman of 80 years or more with COVID-19, enrolled during active disease. Sequencing was performed on peripheral blood. This chain uses TRBV5-1 with TRBJ1-6; D unresolved. CDR3 nucleotides: TGCGCCAGCAGCTTTATGGGAGGAAACAATTCACCCCTCCACTTT. It yields the protein CASSFMGGNNSPLHF.